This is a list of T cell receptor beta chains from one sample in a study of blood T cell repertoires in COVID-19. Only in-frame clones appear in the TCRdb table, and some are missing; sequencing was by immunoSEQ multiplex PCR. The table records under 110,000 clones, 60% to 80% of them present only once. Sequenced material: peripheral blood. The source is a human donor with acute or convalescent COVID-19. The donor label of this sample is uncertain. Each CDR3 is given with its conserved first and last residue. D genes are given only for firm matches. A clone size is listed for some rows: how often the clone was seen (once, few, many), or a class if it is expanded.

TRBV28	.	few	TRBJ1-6	TGTGCCAGCAGTTCCAACAAGTTCGGGGTCAGGCGTTCACCCCTCCACTTT	CASSSNKFGVRRSPLHF
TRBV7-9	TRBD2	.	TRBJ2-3	TGTGCCAGCAGCCCCCGACTAGCGGGTATAGATACGCAGTATTTT	CASSPRLAGIDTQYF
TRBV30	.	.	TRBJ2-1	TGTGCCTGGAGTCGTGGGCCTCATGAGCAGTTCTTC	CAWSRGPHEQFF
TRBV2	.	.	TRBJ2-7	TGTGCCAGCAGGGACGGGACAAAGCAGTACTTC	CASRDGTKQYF
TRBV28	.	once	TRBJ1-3	TGTGCCAGCAGTTTAATCGACGAGGTGAGAAACACCATATATTTT	CASSLIDEVRNTIYF
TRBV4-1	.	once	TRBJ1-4	TGCGCCAGCAGCCAAGTTAGGGGAATTGAAAAACTGTTTTTT	CASSQVRGIEKLFF
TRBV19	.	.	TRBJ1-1	TGTGCCAGTAGTACCTCCGGGACAAGAAAGAACACTGAAGCTTTCTTT	CASSTSGTRKNTEAFF
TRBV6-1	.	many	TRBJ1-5	TGTGCCAGCAGTGAAGCACAGGAGGGGCATCAGCCCCAGCATTTT	CASSEAQEGHQPQHF
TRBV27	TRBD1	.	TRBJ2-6	TGTGCCAGCAGACGACAGGGGGTGACCTCTGGGGCCAACGTCCTGACTTTC	CASRRQGVTSGANVLTF
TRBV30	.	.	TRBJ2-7	TGTGCCTGGAGTGGGACAGCCTACGAGCAGTACTTC	CAWSGTAYEQYF
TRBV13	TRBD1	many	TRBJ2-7	TGTGCCAGCAGCCCCCGGACAGGGCACGGCGAGCAGTACTTC	CASSPRTGHGEQYF
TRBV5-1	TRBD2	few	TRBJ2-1	TGCGCCAGCAGCTTTGATTCCGGGGGGGCCGGTAATGAGCAGTTCTTC	CASSFDSGGAGNEQFF
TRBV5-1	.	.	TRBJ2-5	TGCGCCAGCAGGCGGCGGGGGCCGATGGAGACCCAGTACTTC	CASRRRGPMETQYF
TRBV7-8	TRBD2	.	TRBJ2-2	TGTGCCAGCAGCCTACCCCGGGCTAGCGGGGGGGCGGGCACCGGGGAGCTGTTTTTT	CASSLPRASGGAGTGELFF
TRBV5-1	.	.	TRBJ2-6	TGCGCCAGCAGCTTGGTGGGCAGCCTCTCTGGGGCCAACGTCCTGACTTTC	CASSLVGSLSGANVLTF
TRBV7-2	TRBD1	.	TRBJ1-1	TGTGCCAGCAGCTTAGACAGGGGGCGGTCTGAAGCTTTCTTT	CASSLDRGRSEAFF
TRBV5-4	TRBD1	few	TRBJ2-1	TGTGCCAGCAGCTTGGAAGGGACAGGGGGCAATGAGCAGTTCTTC	CASSLEGTGGNEQFF
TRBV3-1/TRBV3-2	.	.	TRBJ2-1	TGTGCCAGCTCAAACGGAGGGAGTAATGAGCAGTTCTTC	CASSNGGSNEQFF
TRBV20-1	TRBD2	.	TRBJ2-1	TGCAGTGCTAGTGGGGTTAGCGGGGGGTTCTACAATGAGCAGTTCTTC	CSASGVSGGFYNEQFF
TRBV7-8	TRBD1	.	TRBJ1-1	TGTGCCAGCAGCAGCCGGGACAGGGGTGACACTGAAGCTTTCTTT	CASSSRDRGDTEAFF
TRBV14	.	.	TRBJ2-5	TGTGCCAGCAGCCAACGGCGGGGGACCCAGTACTTC	CASSQRRGTQYF
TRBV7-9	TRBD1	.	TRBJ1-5	TGTGCCAGCAGCCACACCGGGACAGGGGGTCAGCCCCAGCATTTT	CASSHTGTGGQPQHF
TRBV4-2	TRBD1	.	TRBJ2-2	TGTGCCAGCAGCCAAGTCTTAGTTCGGGACAGGGGGCGCGGGGAGCTGTTTTTT	CASSQVLVRDRGRGELFF
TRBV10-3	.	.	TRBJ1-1	TGTGCCATCAGACGACATAGCACTGAAGCTTTCTTT	CAIRRHSTEAFF
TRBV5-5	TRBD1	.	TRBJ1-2	TGTGCCAGCAGCTTGAGGCAAGGGGACAGCTATGGCTACACCTTC	CASSLRQGDSYGYTF
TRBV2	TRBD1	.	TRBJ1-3	TGTGCCAGCCGGAGGCAACAGGGGGTAGAGAACACCATATATTTT	CASRRQQGVENTIYF
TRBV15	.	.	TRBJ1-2	TGTGCCACCAGCAGAGACAGGGGAATCGATGGCTACACCTTC	CATSRDRGIDGYTF
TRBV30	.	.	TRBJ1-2	TGTGCCTGGAGTGTACGCCGGCGGGACTATGGCTACACCTTC	CAWSVRRRDYGYTF
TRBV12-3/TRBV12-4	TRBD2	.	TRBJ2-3	TGTGCCAGCTCCCTAGCGGGCACAGATACGCAGTATTTT	CASSLAGTDTQYF
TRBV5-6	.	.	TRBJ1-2	TGTGCCAGCAGCTTAGTGCAGAACTATGGCTACACCTTC	CASSLVQNYGYTF
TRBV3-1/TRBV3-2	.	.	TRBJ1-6	TGTGCCAGCAGCCAAGGACAATCACCCCTCCACTTT	CASSQGQSPLHF
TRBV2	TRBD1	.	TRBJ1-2	TGTGCCAGCAGTGACCCCGGGACAGTTAGCTATGGCTACACCTTC	CASSDPGTVSYGYTF
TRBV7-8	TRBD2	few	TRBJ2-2	TGTGCCAGCAGCTCCGGCCTAGCGGGGGCCTCTGGGACCGGGGAGCTGTTTTTT	CASSSGLAGASGTGELFF
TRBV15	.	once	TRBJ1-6	TGTGCCACCAGCAGAGATCCGAGAAATTCACCCCTCCACTTT	CATSRDPRNSPLHF
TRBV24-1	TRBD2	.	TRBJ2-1	TGTGCCACCAGTGATTTTGCCCCTGCGGGGGGCAAATACAATGAGCAGTTCTTC	CATSDFAPAGGKYNEQFF
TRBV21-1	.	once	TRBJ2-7	TGTGCCAGCAGCAAAAATTTGTGGGACAGGGGTTCCCACGAGCAGTACTTC	CASSKNLWDRGSHEQYF
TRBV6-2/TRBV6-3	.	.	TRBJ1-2	TGTGCCAGCAGTTACTCGAACAGGGCGATCTATGGCTACACCTTC	CASSYSNRAIYGYTF
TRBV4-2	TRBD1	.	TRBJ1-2	TGTGCCAGCAGCCAAGCTGATACAGGGGACGGCTATGGCTACACCTTC	CASSQADTGDGYGYTF
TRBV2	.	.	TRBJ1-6	TGTGCCAGCAAGGTGGGGTGGGAGAATTCACCCCTCCACTTT	CASKVGWENSPLHF
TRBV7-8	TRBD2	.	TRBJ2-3	TGTGCCAGCAGCCTCCCCTTTAGCGGGGGGGCGATAGATACGCAGTATTTT	CASSLPFSGGAIDTQYF
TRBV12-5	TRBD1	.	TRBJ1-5	TGTGCTAGTGGCCTGACAGGGAAATATCAGCCCCAGCATTTT	CASGLTGKYQPQHF
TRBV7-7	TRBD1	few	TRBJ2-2	TGTGCTAGCAGCGTAAGACAGGGGCCAGGGGCCGGGGAGCTGTTTTTT	CASSVRQGPGAGELFF